A single sample is the source of the 17 T cell receptor beta chains below, sequenced in a study of T cells after yellow fever vaccination. TCRdb re-derived calls from the 5' RACE reads in MiXCR, one entry per CDR3 protein. Of 300,000 or so distinct CDR3 sequences listed, approximately 3.9% are singletons. The sequenced sample was PBMCs, obtained 5 days after the yellow fever booster vaccination. These TCRs come from a man younger than 30 who received the YFV17D yellow fever vaccine.

This clonotype was detected ten times or more. The chain carries TRBV7-2 and TRBJ2-5, with D unresolved. The germline V and J ends were trimmed by 5 bases and 0 bases, with 10 bases remaining between them. Germline lookup yields CDR1 SGHTA and CDR2 FQGNSA. The CDR3 totals 14 residues. As DNA, the CDR3 is TGTGCCAGCAGCCATATCGGGTACCAAGAGACCCAGTACTTC. It encodes CASSHIGYQETQYF.

At least ten counts were recorded for this clonotype. The chain couples TRBV20-1 to TRBJ2-5, with 15 bases lining up with TRBD2. CDR1 and CDR2 (germline): DFQATT, SNEGSKA (reference sequence). The CDR3 sequence is 15 residues long. CDR3 in amino acids: CSAPGLAGGKETQYF. DNA for the CDR3: TGCAGCGCACCCGGACTAGCGGGGGGGAAAGAGACCCAGTACTTC.

This clonotype was detected many times. CDR3 nucleotide sequence: TGCGCCAGCAGCTTATATCCGTCAGATACGCAGTATTTT. Amino acid sequence: CASSLYPSDTQYF. The J gene is TRBJ2-3, the V gene TRBV5-1; D gene uncertain. In germline, CDR1 is SGHRS, CDR2 YFSETQ. V gave up 2 bases and J gave up 4 bases, with 8 bases separating them. The CDR3 is made up of 13 amino acids.

There are many counts of this clonotype. This chain joins TRBV4-3 and TRBJ2-3; the D is unclear. Trimming removed 0 bases from V and 2 bases from J, with 9 bases in between. The CDR3 extends over 15 amino acids. CDR1 is LGHNA and CDR2 is YSLEER in the germline V gene. The CDR3, as DNA: TGCGCCAGCAGCCAAGAACCCCAGGACACAGATACGCAGTATTTT. It translates to CASSQEPQDTDTQYF.

The rearrangement joins TRBV29-1 to TRBJ2-5; 8 nucleotides line up with TRBD1. J gave up 4 bases and V 7 bases, and 5 bases lay outside the gene matches. CDR1 is SQVTM and CDR2 is ANQGSEA in the germline V gene. The CDR3 is 12 residues long. CDR3 sequence (DNA): TGCAGCGCCAGACAGGGGACAGAGACCCAGTACTTC. It codes for CSARQGTETQYF.

This clonotype was counted between two and nine times. V usage is TRBV5-5 and J usage is TRBJ1-2, with 7 bases lining up with TRBD1. CDR1 SGHKS and CDR2 YYEKEE come from the germline V gene (reference sequence). Trimming took 5 bases from V and 4 from J; bases not matched to a gene: 14. This CDR3 region has 16 residues. The chain's CDR3 is CASSFFPGTESYGYTF. The CDR3 region has the DNA TGTGCCAGCAGTTTCTTCCCCGGGACAGAATCCTATGGCTACACCTTC.

This clonotype was seen a few times. The rearrangement joins TRBV12-3 or TRBV12-4 to TRBJ2-3; no reliable D call. CDR3 size: 15 residues. Trimming pared 6 bases from V and 0 bases from J, leaving 13 bases between. As DNA, the CDR3 is TGTGCCAGCAGCTCAGACACAATTAGCACAGATACGCAGTATTTT. It yields the protein CASSSDTISTDTQYF.

The chain is built from TRBV2 and TRBJ1-2; D call uncertain. Germline loops: CDR1 SNHLY, CDR2 FYNNEI. With 8 bases removed from V and 8 bases from J, the gap between germline ends came to 15 bases. This CDR3 comprises 12 residues. The chain's CDR3 is CASGSRQVGYTF. The CDR3 nucleotides are TGTGCCAGCGGGTCACGACAAGTAGGCTACACCTTC.

This clonotype was recorded a few times. The chain employs TRBV20-1 and TRBJ1-1; D remains ambiguous. The CDR3 has 14 residues. The V gene lost 3 bases and the J gene lost 7 bases, with 18 bases spanning the gap. Germline CDR1 and CDR2: DFQATT and SNEGSKA (reference sequence). The CDR3 bases are TGCAGTGCTAGTCATTCCAGGCCCCGGGTTGAAGCTTTCTTT. This translates into CSASHSRPRVEAFF.

This clonotype was seen a few times. The chain joins TRBV6-5 to TRBJ1-3, with 7 bases matching TRBD1. J lost 4 bases, V lost 2 bases, and 11 bases had no gene match. The germline gives CDR1 MNHEY, CDR2 SVGAGI. The CDR3 consists of 17 residues. In DNA form, the CDR3 reads TGTGCCAGCAGTTACCGACAGGGCGGCTGGTCCGGAAACACCATATATTTT. This gives the protein CASSYRQGGWSGNTIYF.

This chain uses TRBV4-1 with TRBJ2-7, with 9 bases that match TRBD1. The CDR3 is made up of 13 amino acids. The germline CDR1 and CDR2 sequences are MGHRA and YSYEKL. J lost 6 bases, V lost 3 bases, and 3 bases had no gene match. The CDR3: CASSQTGGSEQYF. The CDR3 DNA reads TGCGCCAGCAGCCAGACAGGGGGTAGCGAGCAGTACTTC.

The V gene is TRBV2, the J gene TRBJ2-3, with D possibly TRBD2 on 5 matching bases. Germline values: CDR1 SNHLY, CDR2 FYNNEI. V lost 6 bases to trimming and J lost 2 bases, with 15 bases between them. The CDR3 extends over 15 amino acids. The chain's CDR3 is CASSPHSGYTDTQYF. CDR3 sequence (DNA): TGTGCCAGCAGCCCCCACAGCGGTTACACAGATACGCAGTATTTT. The entire variable domain, with the rest obtained from reference TRBV2 and TRBJ2-3, is as follows: EPEVTQTPSHQVTQMGQEVILRCVPISNHLYFYWYRQILGQKVEFLVSFYNNEISEKSEIFDDQFSVERPDGSNFTLKIRSTKLEDSAMYFCASSPHSGYTDTQYFGPGTRLTVL.

This clonotype has a handful of counts. The chain carries TRBV6-5 and TRBJ1-3; D unresolved. Germline loops: CDR1 MNHEY, CDR2 SVGAGI. The CDR3 is made up of 15 amino acids. With 0 bases removed from V and 2 bases from J, the gap between germline ends came to 8 bases. The CDR3 region has the DNA TGTGCCAGCAGTTACTCGATAACGGCTGGAAACACCATATATTTT. It codes for CASSYSITAGNTIYF.

This clonotype turned up a few times. This chain uses TRBV7-2 with TRBJ2-5, with 13 bases fitting TRBD2. CDR3 length: 16 residues. V was clipped by 6 bases and J by 1 base; unmatched bases: 5. Germline CDR1 is SGHTA and CDR2 is FQGNSA. CDR3 protein: CASRPTSGGIQETQYF. The DNA of the CDR3 is TGTGCCAGCAGGCCGACTAGCGGGGGGATCCAAGAGACCCAGTACTTC.

This clonotype came up a few times. The rearrangement uses TRBV6-1 and TRBJ1-1, with 7 bases fitting TRBD1. V lost 5 bases to trimming and J lost 4 bases; unmatched junction nucleotides: 7. Germline V gene lookup returns CDR1 MNHNS and CDR2 SASEGT. The CDR3 extends over 14 amino acids. CDR3 amino acids: CASSRRGAATEAFF. The CDR3 bases are TGTGCCAGCAGTCGCAGGGGGGCCGCCACTGAAGCTTTCTTT.

The rearrangement links TRBV15 to TRBJ1-2; TRBD1 agrees at 7 bases. The CDR3 runs 15 residues. From germline, CDR1 is LNHNV and CDR2 YYDKDF (reference sequence). V was clipped by 8 bases and J by 8 bases; unmatched bases: 17. In DNA form, the CDR3 reads TGTGCCACCCAGGAAGACAGGGCCGGTTTTGGAGGCTACACCTTC. It encodes CATQEDRAGFGGYTF.

This clonotype was counted between two and nine times. The chain combines TRBV7-9 with TRBJ2-1, with TRBD2 matching over 8 bases. The junction had 10 bases not matched to a gene; V was cut back by 3 bases and J by 6 bases. This CDR3 region has 16 residues. From germline, CDR1 is SEHNR and CDR2 FQNEAQ (reference sequence). The CDR3 is CASSFGAGLGPNEQFF. The CDR3 DNA reads TGTGCCAGCAGCTTTGGGGCGGGACTAGGACCCAATGAGCAGTTCTTC.